This TCR beta chain originates from a study of early T cells in non-severe SARS-CoV-2 infection. TCRdb processed the 5' RACE reads anew with MiXCR; each CDR3 protein has one entry. The sample yields 55,000 to 75,000 distinct CDR3 sequences, over 9% seen once. V lost 4 bases and J 4 bases, leaving 11 bases between the germline ends. The CDR3 has 14 amino acids. Looked up from germline, CDR1 is MNHEY and CDR2 is SVGEGT. The table lists this clonotype with many counts. The chain uses TRBV6-2 or TRBV6-3 and TRBJ2-1; maybe TRBD2 (6 bases). Sequencing was done on a sample of whole blood. The TCR sequence derives from an adult who was a healthcare worker with PCR-confirmed SARS-CoV-2 infection or an uninfected control (not recorded which). The CDR3 reads CASSFLGGYNEQFF. The DNA of the CDR3 is TGTGCCAGCAGTTTTCTGGGGGGATACAATGAGCAGTTCTTC.